This TCR beta chain is from a study of T-cell memory formation after mild COVID-19. Overall study: Clusters were largely donor specific. Points from the study as a whole: Clones shrinking between day 15 and 85 showed a balanced CD4/CD8 split, and those that grew later tilted toward CD4+. Clones which contracted sat mainly in CM and EM if CD4+, and in EMRA if CD8+.

Comment on this clonotype: Its cognate antigen is unknown.

Germline V gene lookup returns CDR1 SGHNT and CDR2 YYREEE (reference sequence). V shed 4 bases and J 1 base; nucleotides not matched to a gene: 5. The CDR3 length is 16 residues. Researchers used 5'RACE with constant-segment primers to make TCR alpha and TCR beta cDNA libraries that carry sample barcodes and UMIs. TCRdb redid the calling of the 5' RACE reads with MiXCR, one entry per CDR3 protein. The data contain roughly 410,000 distinct CDR3 sequences, roughly a quarter of them seen just once; the ten biggest clones take up 8.5% to 10%. This clonotype originated in an adult woman who had mild COVID-19 (a few samples of this study predate the infection). Cell type and time point are not known. Sequencing input: PBMCs or a T cell subset sorted from them (not recorded which). The rearrangement joins TRBV5-4 to TRBJ2-2; 9 positions match TRBD1. The CDR3 region has the DNA TGTGCCAGCAGCCTTGGACAGGGGCGGAACACCGGGGAGCTGTTTTTT. Its protein is CASSLGQGRNTGELFF.